Listed below are T cell receptor beta chains from one sample, sequenced in a study of T cell repertoires and HLA-DP antigens. Using immunoSEQ multiplex PCR, the repertoire was profiled, and TCRdb retains in-frame clones only, with some absent. The repertoire holds approximately 73,000 clones, with around three quarters as singletons. For these receptors, no antigen is known. Sequencing was done on a sample of CD4+ T cells from PBMCs. All receptors come from a man aged 60 to 75 in good health and CMV-seronegative. The CDR3 runs from the conserved cysteine through the conserved F or W. A D gene is named only where the DNA matches it firmly. Only some rows state a clone size, as once, few, many or a class for expanded clones.

j_gene	abundance	d_gene	v_gene	len	CDR3nt	CDR3aa
TRBJ2-7	NA	NA	TRBV7-2	14	TGTGCCAGCAGCTTAGCGGGCAGTTCCTACGAGCAGTACTTC	CASSLAGSSYEQYF
TRBJ2-7	NA	NA	TRBV19	15	TGTGCCAGTAGTTATGGTGCCGGCAGTACCTACGAGCAGTACTTC	CASSYGAGSTYEQYF
TRBJ1-1	NA	TRBD1	TRBV7-8	12	TGTGCCAGCAGCTTCTGGGACAGGGGAGCTTTCTTT	CASSFWDRGAFF
TRBJ2-3	NA	TRBD1	TRBV5-4	14	TGTGCCAGCAGCCGGGGACAGGGGGAGGGTACGCAGTATTTT	CASSRGQGEGTQYF
TRBJ1-2	few	NA	TRBV19	14	TGTGCCAGTAGTATGGGGCAGGGACCCTATGGCTACACCTTC	CASSMGQGPYGYTF
TRBJ2-3	once	NA	TRBV6-1	14	TGTGCCAGCAGTGGTAGGACTCTCACAGATACGCAGTATTTT	CASSGRTLTDTQYF
TRBJ2-4	NA	NA	TRBV2	16	TGTGCCAGCAGTGCCGACAGATCCTTAGCCAAAAACATTCAGTACTTC	CASSADRSLAKNIQYF
TRBJ1-5	NA	TRBD1	TRBV7-8	14	TGTGCCAGCAGCACCGACAGGGTCTATCAGCCCCAGCATTTT	CASSTDRVYQPQHF
TRBJ2-6	NA	TRBD1	TRBV18	16	TGTGCCAGCTCACCAGGGACAGGGTCTGGGGCCAACGTCCTGACTTTC	CASSPGTGSGANVLTF
TRBJ2-1	few	TRBD2	TRBV5-8	17	TGTGCCAGCAGGACTACTAGCGGTCCCGGCTCCTACAATGAGCAGTTCTTC	CASRTTSGPGSYNEQFF
TRBJ1-2	NA	NA	TRBV7-9	13	TGTGCCAGCAGCTTAGTTGGGCGCTATGGCTACACCTTC	CASSLVGRYGYTF
TRBJ2-5	once	NA	TRBV7-7	12	TGTGCCAGCAGCTTAGCGGGAGAGACCCAGTACTTC	CASSLAGETQYF
TRBJ1-6	NA	TRBD1	TRBV10-2	16	TGCGCCAGCAGTCGACAGGGCTCCGCGACTAATTCACCCCTCCACTTT	CASSRQGSATNSPLHF
TRBJ1-6	NA	NA	TRBV6-5	13	TGTGCCAGCAGTGAAGCCGGCAATTCACCCCTCCACTTT	CASSEAGNSPLHF
TRBJ2-1	NA	TRBD2	TRBV27	16	TGTGCCAGCAGGGCCGGGACTATTTTCTCCTACAATGAGCAGTTCTTC	CASRAGTIFSYNEQFF
TRBJ2-7	NA	NA	TRBV5-8	14	TGTGCCAGCACCTACAGGGTCAACTCCTACGAGCAGTACTTC	CASTYRVNSYEQYF
TRBJ2-1	NA	NA	TRBV2	12	TGTGCCAGCAGGGGCCTAGGTGGTGAGCAGTTCTTC	CASRGLGGEQFF
TRBJ1-4	few	TRBD1	TRBV5-1	18	TGCGCCAGCAGCGTGGGACAGGGGGTCGGCATTCTTAGTGAAAAACTGTTTTTT	CASSVGQGVGILSEKLFF
TRBJ2-3	NA	TRBD1	TRBV2	15	TGTGCCAGCTCGGGACAGGGGGCTTGGAAAGATACGCAGTATTTT	CASSGQGAWKDTQYF
TRBJ1-3	NA	NA	TRBV19	16	TGTGCCAGTAGGATGTGGACGGACCGCTCTGGAAACACCATATATTTT	CASRMWTDRSGNTIYF
TRBJ1-2	NA	NA	TRBV4-1	17	TGCGCCAGCAGCCAAGATCCTGGGAGGTATTCTCACTATGGCTACACCTTC	CASSQDPGRYSHYGYTF
TRBJ2-2	NA	TRBD2	TRBV4-2	20	TGTGCCAGCAGCCAAGATCGGACTAGCCCACGGGGGGCGAACACCGGGGAGCTGTTTTTT	CASSQDRTSPRGANTGELFF
TRBJ1-2	NA	NA	TRBV30	14	TGTGCCTGGAGTGTAGGGGGGACAAGCTATGGCTACACCTTC	CAWSVGGTSYGYTF
TRBJ1-5	NA	NA	TRBV27	14	TGTGCCAGCAGTTTATCGTATTACAATCAGCCCCAGCATTTT	CASSLSYYNQPQHF
TRBJ1-2	few	NA	TRBV6-5	15	TGTGCCAGCAGTTACTCGAGGCCTTTTGACTATGGCTACACCTTC	CASSYSRPFDYGYTF
TRBJ2-1	NA	NA	TRBV7-2	13	TGTGCCAGCAGCTCGGGAGCGGGCAATGAGCAGTTCTTC	CASSSGAGNEQFF
TRBJ1-5	medium-sized	TRBD1	TRBV5-5	14	TGTGCCAGCAGCCAACAGGGGAGGAATCAGCCCCAGCATTTT	CASSQQGRNQPQHF
TRBJ1-1	NA	NA	TRBV6-6	14	TGTGCCAGCAGGGGACAAAGGATGTTCGCTGAAGCTTTCTTT	CASRGQRMFAEAFF
TRBJ1-5	NA	TRBD1	TRBV28	15	TGTGCCAGCAGTGCACCCGGGACAGGGTATCAGCCCCAGCATTTT	CASSAPGTGYQPQHF
TRBJ1-1	few	NA	TRBV4-3	13	TGCGCCAGCAGCCTCGGAATGAACACTGAAGCTTTCTTT	CASSLGMNTEAFF
TRBJ1-1	NA	NA	TRBV7-2	14	TGTGCCAGCAGCACAAGTCGGGGGAACACTGAAGCTTTCTTT	CASSTSRGNTEAFF
TRBJ1-5	NA	NA	TRBV4-1	14	TGCGCCAGCAGCCAGGGTCTTCGGGGACAGCCCCAGCATTTT	CASSQGLRGQPQHF
TRBJ1-2	once	TRBD1	TRBV4-1	16	TGCGCCAGCAGCCAAGAACCCGGGACAGGAATCTATGGCTACACCTTC	CASSQEPGTGIYGYTF
TRBJ2-5	NA	NA	TRBV7-8	13	TGTGCCAGCAACAAGGGACCCGAAGAGACCCAGTACTTC	CASNKGPEETQYF
TRBJ1-2	NA	TRBD1	TRBV11-2	14	TGTGCCAGCAGCCGACGACAGGGAGGGGATGGCTACACCTTC	CASSRRQGGDGYTF
TRBJ2-3	NA	TRBD2	TRBV19	17	TGTGCCAGTAGTATCGGGGTGCGGGCGGGGGGAACAGATACGCAGTATTTT	CASSIGVRAGGTDTQYF
TRBJ1-5	medium-sized	NA	TRBV10-3	14	TGTGCCACCAGTGGGGGGGATAGCAATCAGCCCCAGCATTTT	CATSGGDSNQPQHF
TRBJ1-2	NA	NA	TRBV9	13	TGTGCCAGCAGCGTGTCAGGGGTGGGTGGCTACACCTTC	CASSVSGVGGYTF
TRBJ2-7	NA	NA	TRBV30	15	TGTGCCTGGGCGCGGGGTGGGACAGCGTCCTACGAGCAGTACTTC	CAWARGGTASYEQYF
TRBJ2-5	NA	NA	TRBV6-5	14	TGTGCCAGCAGTTACTCTGGGCTCCAAGAGACCCAGTACTTC	CASSYSGLQETQYF
TRBJ1-2	NA	NA	TRBV5-4	15	TGTGCCAGCAGCTTGGCCCGCGAAGCCGGATATGGCTACACCTTC	CASSLAREAGYGYTF
TRBJ2-1	NA	NA	TRBV10-1	14	TGCGCCAGCAGTGTATTAAGGACTGGCAATGAGCAGTTCTTC	CASSVLRTGNEQFF
TRBJ1-2	once	TRBD1	TRBV4-3	16	TGCGCCAGCAGCCAAGAAGGGGCAGGGGGCCTTATCGGCTACACCTTC	CASSQEGAGGLIGYTF
TRBJ1-2	NA	TRBD1	TRBV2	14	TGTGCCAGCAGCGACAGGGGGCGCGGCTATGGCTACACCTTC	CASSDRGRGYGYTF
TRBJ2-1	NA	TRBD2	TRBV18	19	TGTGCCAGCTCCAGAGAGGGACGAGGGACTAGCGGGCTATACAATGAGCAGTTCTTC	CASSREGRGTSGLYNEQFF
TRBJ2-7	NA	TRBD1	TRBV28	15	TGTGCCAGCAGTACTCACAGGGGGACCCTTTACGAGCAGTACTTC	CASSTHRGTLYEQYF
TRBJ1-6	NA	NA	TRBV27	13	TGTGCCAGCAGTGTATGGGGGCGCTCACCCCTCCACTTT	CASSVWGRSPLHF